This TCR beta chain was observed in a study of Graves' ophthalmopathy and Graves' hyperthyroidism. TCR beta CDR3 regions were amplified from RNA transcripts. First-round RT-PCR used HTBI primers; second-round multiplex PCR followed. Each CDR3 protein gets one entry after TCRdb re-called the multiplex PCR reads with MiXCR. The sample includes about 660,000 distinct CDR3 sequences, about 40% of them seen just once. Points from the study as a whole: Blood also contained most of the expanded thyroid clonotypes above 0.001 frequency.

On this clonotype: Its specificity is not known.

The V end was cut by 8 bases, the J end by 0 bases, with 8 bases between. Germline assignment: CDR1 KGHDR and CDR2 SFDVKD. The CDR3 loop spans 13 amino acids. The TCR sequence derives from an adult man with Graves' ophthalmopathy. The sequencing sample was made of peripheral blood. The chain carries TRBV24-1 and TRBJ2-3; D is uncertain. The chain's CDR3 is CATMQSSTDTQYF. CDR3 sequence (DNA): TGTGCCACCATGCAGTCTAGCACAGATACGCAGTATTTT.